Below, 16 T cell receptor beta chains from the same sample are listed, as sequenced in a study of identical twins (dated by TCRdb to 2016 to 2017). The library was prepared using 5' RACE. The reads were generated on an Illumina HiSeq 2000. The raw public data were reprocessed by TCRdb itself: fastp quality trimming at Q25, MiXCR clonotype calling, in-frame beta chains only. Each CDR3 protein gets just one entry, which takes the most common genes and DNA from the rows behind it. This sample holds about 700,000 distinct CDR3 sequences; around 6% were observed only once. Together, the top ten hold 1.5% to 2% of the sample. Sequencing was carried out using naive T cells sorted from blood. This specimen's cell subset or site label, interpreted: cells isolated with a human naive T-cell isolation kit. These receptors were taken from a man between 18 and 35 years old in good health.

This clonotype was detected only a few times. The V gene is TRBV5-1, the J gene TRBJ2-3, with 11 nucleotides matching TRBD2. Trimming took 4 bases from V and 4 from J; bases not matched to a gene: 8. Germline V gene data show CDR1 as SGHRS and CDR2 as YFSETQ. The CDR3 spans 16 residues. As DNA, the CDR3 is TGCGCCAGCAGCGTAGGGACTAGCGGAGGATCAGATACGCAGTATTTT. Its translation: CASSVGTSGGSDTQYF.

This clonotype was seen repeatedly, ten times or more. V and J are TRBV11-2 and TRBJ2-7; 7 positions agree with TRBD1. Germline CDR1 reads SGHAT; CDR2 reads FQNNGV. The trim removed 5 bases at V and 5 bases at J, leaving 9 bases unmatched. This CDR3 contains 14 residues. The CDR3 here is CASSRALGGNEQYV. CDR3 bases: TGTGCCAGCAGCCGGGCTCTAGGGGGCAACGAGCAGTACGTC.

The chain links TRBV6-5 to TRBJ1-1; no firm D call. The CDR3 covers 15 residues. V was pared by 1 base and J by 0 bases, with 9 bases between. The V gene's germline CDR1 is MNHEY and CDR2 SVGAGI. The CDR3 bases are TGTGCCAGCAGTTACTTCGGGCAGGTGAACACTGAAGCTTTCTTT. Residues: CASSYFGQVNTEAFF.

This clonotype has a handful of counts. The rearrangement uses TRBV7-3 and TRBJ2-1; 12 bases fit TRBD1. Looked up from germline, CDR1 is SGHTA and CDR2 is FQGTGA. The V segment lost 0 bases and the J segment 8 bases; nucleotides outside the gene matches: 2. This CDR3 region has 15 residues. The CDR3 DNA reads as TGTGCCAGCAGCTTAACCGGGGACAGGGGGCATGAGCAGTTCTTC. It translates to CASSLTGDRGHEQFF.

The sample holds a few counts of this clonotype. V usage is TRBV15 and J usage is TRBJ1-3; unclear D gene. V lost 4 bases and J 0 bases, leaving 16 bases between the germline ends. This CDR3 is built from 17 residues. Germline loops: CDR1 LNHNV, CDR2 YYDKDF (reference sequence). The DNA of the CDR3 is TGTGCCACCAGCATGCCGCCCCGCGCCAGCTCTGGAAACACCATATATTTT. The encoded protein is CATSMPPRASSGNTIYF.

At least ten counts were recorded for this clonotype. The CDR3 loop reads CASRNRLVTEAFF. The CDR3 nucleotides read TGCGCCAGCAGAAACAGACTTGTCACTGAAGCTTTCTTT. J is TRBJ1-1 and V is TRBV5-1; no firm D call. The V gene's germline CDR1 is SGHRS and CDR2 YFSETQ. Trimming took 5 bases from V and 4 from J, leaving 12 bases between them. The CDR3 loop spans 13 amino acids.

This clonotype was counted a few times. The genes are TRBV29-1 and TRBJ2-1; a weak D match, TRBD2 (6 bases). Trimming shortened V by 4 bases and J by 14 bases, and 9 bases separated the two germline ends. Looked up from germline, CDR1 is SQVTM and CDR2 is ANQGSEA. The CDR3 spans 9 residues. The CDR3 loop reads CSVGRGEFF. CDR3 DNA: TGCAGCGTTGGACGCGGGGAGTTCTTC.

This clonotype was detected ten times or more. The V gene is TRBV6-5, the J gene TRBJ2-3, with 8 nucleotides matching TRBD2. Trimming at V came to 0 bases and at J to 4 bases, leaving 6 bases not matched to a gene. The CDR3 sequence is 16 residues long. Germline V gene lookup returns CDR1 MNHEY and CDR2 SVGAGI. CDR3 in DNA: TGTGCCAGCAGTTACTCACCCGGGGGGGACGCAGATACGCAGTATTTT. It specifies CASSYSPGGDADTQYF.

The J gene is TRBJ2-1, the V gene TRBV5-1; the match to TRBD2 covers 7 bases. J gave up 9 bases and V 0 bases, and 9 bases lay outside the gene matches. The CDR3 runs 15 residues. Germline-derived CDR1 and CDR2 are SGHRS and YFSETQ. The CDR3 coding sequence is TGCGCCAGCAGCTTGGGTGCTAGCGGCCACGGTGAGCAGTTCTTC. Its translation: CASSLGASGHGEQFF. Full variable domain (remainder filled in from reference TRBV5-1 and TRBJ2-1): KAGVTQTPRYLIKTRGQQVTLSCSPISGHRSVSWYQQTPGQGLQFLFEYFSETQRNKGNFPGRFSGRQFSNSRSEMNVSTLELGDSALYLCASSLGASGHGEQFFGPGTRLTVL.

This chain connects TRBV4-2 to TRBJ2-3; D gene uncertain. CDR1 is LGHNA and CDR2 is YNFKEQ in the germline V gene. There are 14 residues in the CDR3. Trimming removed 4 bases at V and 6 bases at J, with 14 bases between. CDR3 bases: TGTGCCAGCAGCCCCAACTCCCGGTCGGATACGCAGTATTTT. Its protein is CASSPNSRSDTQYF.

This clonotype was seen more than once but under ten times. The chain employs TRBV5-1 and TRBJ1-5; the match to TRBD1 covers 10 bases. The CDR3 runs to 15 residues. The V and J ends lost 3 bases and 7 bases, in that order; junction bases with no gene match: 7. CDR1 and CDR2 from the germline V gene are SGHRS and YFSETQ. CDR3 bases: TGCGCCAGCAGCTATACGACAGGGGGCGACCAGCCCCAGCATTTT. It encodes CASSYTTGGDQPQHF.

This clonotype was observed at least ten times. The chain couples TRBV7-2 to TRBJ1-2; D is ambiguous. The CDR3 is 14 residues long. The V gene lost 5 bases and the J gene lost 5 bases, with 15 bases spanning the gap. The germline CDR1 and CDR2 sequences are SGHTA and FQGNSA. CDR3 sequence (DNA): TGTGCCAGCAGCCTGAGGACGGACGGGTATGGCTACACCTTC. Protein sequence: CASSLRTDGYGYTF.

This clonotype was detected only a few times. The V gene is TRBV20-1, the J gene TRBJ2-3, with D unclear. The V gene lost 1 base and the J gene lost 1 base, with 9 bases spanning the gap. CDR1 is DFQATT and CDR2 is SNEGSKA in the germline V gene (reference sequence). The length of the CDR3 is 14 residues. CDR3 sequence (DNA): TGCAGTGCTAGAGTTAGCTCAGGCACAGATACGCAGTATTTT. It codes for CSARVSSGTDTQYF.

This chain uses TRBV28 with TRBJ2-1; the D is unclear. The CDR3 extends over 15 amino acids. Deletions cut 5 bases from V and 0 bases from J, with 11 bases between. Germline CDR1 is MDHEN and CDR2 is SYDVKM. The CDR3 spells CASSPAIISYNEQFF. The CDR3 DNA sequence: TGTGCCAGCAGTCCTGCGATTATCTCCTACAATGAGCAGTTCTTC. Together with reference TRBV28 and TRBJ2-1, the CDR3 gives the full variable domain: DVKVTQSSRYLVKRTGEKVFLECVQDMDHENMFWYRQDPGLGLRLIYFSYDVKMKEKGDIPEGYSVSREKKERFSLILESASTNQTSMYLCASSPAIISYNEQFFGPGTRLTVL.

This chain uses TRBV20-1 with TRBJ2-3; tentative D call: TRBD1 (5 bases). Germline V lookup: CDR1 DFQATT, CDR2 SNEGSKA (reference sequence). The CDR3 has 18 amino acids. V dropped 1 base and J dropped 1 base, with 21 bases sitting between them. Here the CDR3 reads CSARASIFGRARTDTQYF. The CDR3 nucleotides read TGCAGTGCTAGAGCATCTATATTCGGCAGGGCCCGCACAGATACGCAGTATTTT.

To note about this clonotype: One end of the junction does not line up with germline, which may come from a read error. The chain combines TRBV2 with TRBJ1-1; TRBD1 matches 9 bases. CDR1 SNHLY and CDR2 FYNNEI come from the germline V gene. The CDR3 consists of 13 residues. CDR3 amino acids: CARRTGVLTEAFF. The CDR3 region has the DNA TGTGCCCGCAGGACAGGGGTGTTAACTGAAGCTTTCTTT.